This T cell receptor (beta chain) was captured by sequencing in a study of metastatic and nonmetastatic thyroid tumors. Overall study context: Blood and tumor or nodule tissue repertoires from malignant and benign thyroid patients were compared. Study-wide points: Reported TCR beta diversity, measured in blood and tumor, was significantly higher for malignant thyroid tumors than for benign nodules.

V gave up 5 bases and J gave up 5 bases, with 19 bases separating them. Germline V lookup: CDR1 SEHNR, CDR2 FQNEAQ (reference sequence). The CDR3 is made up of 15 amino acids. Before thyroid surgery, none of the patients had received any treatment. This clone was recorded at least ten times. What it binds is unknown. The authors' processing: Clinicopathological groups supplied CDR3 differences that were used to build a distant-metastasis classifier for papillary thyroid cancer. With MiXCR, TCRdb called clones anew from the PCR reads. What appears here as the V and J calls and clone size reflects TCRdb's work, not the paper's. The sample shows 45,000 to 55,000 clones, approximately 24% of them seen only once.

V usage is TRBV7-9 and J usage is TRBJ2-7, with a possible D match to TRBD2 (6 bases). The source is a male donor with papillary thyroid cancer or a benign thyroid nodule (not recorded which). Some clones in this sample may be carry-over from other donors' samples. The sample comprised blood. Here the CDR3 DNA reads TGTGCCAGCAGCCCTGGGGCGGGAAGGATGGACGAGCAGTACTTC. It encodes CASSPGAGRMDEQYF.